These 22 T cell receptor beta chains share one sample of origin, sequenced in a study of tumor-infiltrating lymphocytes in localized non-small cell lung cancer. The data were produced by immunoSEQ multiplex PCR, yet TCRdb's version contains in-frame clones alone and is incomplete. The data show 6,000 or so clones, more than 65% seen once. The sample comprised lung tumor tissue. These receptors all come from a human donor with non-small cell lung cancer.

The chain uses TRBV29-1 and TRBJ1-3, with TRBD1 matching over 10 bases. This CDR3 is built from 14 residues. The V segment lost 7 bases and the J segment 2 bases; nucleotides outside the gene matches: 5. Germline-derived CDR1 and CDR2 are SQVTM and ANQGSEA. CDR3 loop: CSGRQGAAGNTIYF. The CDR3, as DNA: TGCAGCGGACGACAGGGGGCGGCTGGAAACACCATATATTTT.

This clone was picked up a small number of times. The genes are TRBV19 and TRBJ1-2; D gene unclear. Trimming removed 5 bases from V and 4 bases from J, with 8 bases in between. Germline V lookup: CDR1 LNHDA, CDR2 SQIVND (reference sequence). The CDR3 spans 12 residues. The CDR3 reads CASSVSVYGYTF. CDR3 DNA sequence: TGTGCCAGTAGTGTTAGTGTCTATGGCTACACCTTC.

The table lists this clone with a few counts. V is TRBV10-2 and J is TRBJ2-7; 7 bases are a match to TRBD1. The V gene's germline CDR1 is WSHSY and CDR2 SAAADI. The CDR3 has 12 amino acids. V dropped 3 bases and J dropped 7; count of bases not matched to a gene: 3. The CDR3 reads CASSDRQGEQYF. CDR3 bases: TGCGCCAGCAGTGACCGACAGGGTGAGCAGTACTTC.

Note on this clone: At one boundary the junction diverges from the germline segment, which might be a read error. This sequence joins TRBV10-1 and TRBJ2-3; TRBD2 matches 13 bases. Germline lookup yields CDR1 WNHNN and CDR2 SYGVQD (reference sequence). The CDR3 loop spans 17 amino acids. CDR3: CVSSESGLAGPRDTQYF. The CDR3 DNA reads as TGCGTCAGCAGTGAGTCGGGACTAGCGGGACCTCGGGATACGCAGTATTTT.

This chain uses TRBV7-9 with TRBJ2-7; possibly TRBD1 for D (5 bases). Germline loops: CDR1 SEHNR, CDR2 FQNEAQ (reference sequence). With 3 bases removed from V and 5 bases from J, the gap between germline ends came to 11 bases. The CDR3 is 13 residues long. As DNA, the CDR3 is TGTGCCAGCAGCTTCGGGCAGGGCGACGAGCAGTACTTC. This sequence encodes CASSFGQGDEQYF.

The V gene is TRBV5-1, the J gene TRBJ1-4, with no clear D. The CDR3 contains 15 residues. Germline CDR1 SGHRS, CDR2 YFSETQ. The V end was cut by 4 bases, the J end by 3 bases, with 13 bases between. The CDR3 coding sequence is TGCGCCAGCAGCCCGATGAGTTTGCCTAATGAAAAACTGTTTTTT. Protein: CASSPMSLPNEKLFF.

The J gene is TRBJ2-5, the V gene TRBV5-1; 11 nucleotides line up with TRBD1. Per germline, CDR1 SGHRS and CDR2 YFSETQ. The CDR3 contains 15 residues. V was pared by 6 bases and J by 2 bases, with 6 bases of the junction left unmatched. This CDR3 is CASTQGQGAQETQYF. Written as DNA, the CDR3 is TGCGCCAGCACCCAAGGACAGGGGGCTCAAGAGACCCAGTACTTC. The full variable domain, rest sourced from reference TRBV5-1 and TRBJ2-5, is KAGVTQTPRYLIKTRGQQVTLSCSPISGHRSVSWYQQTPGQGLQFLFEYFSETQRNKGNFPGRFSGRQFSNSRSEMNVSTLELGDSALYLCASTQGQGAQETQYFGPGTRLLVL.

This sequence joins TRBV7-2 and TRBJ1-1; 10 nucleotides line up with TRBD1. Looked up from germline, CDR1 is SGHTA and CDR2 is FQGNSA. V dropped 6 bases and J dropped 3; count of bases not matched to a gene: 10. The CDR3 sequence is 16 residues long. CDR3 protein: CASRNPGQGTDTEAFF. The CDR3 region has the DNA TGTGCCAGCAGAAACCCGGGACAGGGGACCGACACTGAAGCTTTCTTT.

The chain carries TRBV10-3 and TRBJ2-7; 10 bases agree with TRBD1. The V gene's germline CDR1 is ENHRY and CDR2 SYGVKD. The CDR3 is made up of 12 amino acids. With V trimmed by 9 bases and J by 3 bases, 2 bases remained unmatched. Here the CDR3 reads CAIWTGGYEQYF. CDR3 DNA sequence: TGTGCCATATGGACAGGGGGCTACGAGCAGTACTTC.

The chain employs TRBV7-2 and TRBJ1-2; no definite D call. The length of the CDR3 is 12 residues. The germline V and J ends were trimmed by 10 bases and 1 base, with 10 bases remaining between them. Germline assignment: CDR1 SGHTA and CDR2 FQGNSA. The CDR3 nucleotides read TGTGCCACCCAAGGCAGTAACTATGGCTACACCTTC. This sequence encodes CATQGSNYGYTF.

The chain couples TRBV7-8 to TRBJ2-7, with 9 bases matching TRBD1. Germline V gene sequence: CDR1 SGHVS, CDR2 FQNEAQ. The CDR3 has 13 residues. The J segment lost 6 bases and the V segment lost 5 bases, leaving 5 bases of the junction unmatched. CDR3 DNA sequence: TGTGCCAGCAGCAGAGACAGGGGGGGCGAGCAGTACTTC. This gives the protein CASSRDRGGEQYF.

The rearrangement joins TRBV21-1 to TRBJ2-3; TRBD1, the table's D call, was not compared with the DNA. TRBV21-1 is marked as a pseudogene. This CDR3 is 17 amino acids long. CDR3 protein: CASTLSRDRALTDTQYF. The CDR3 DNA reads TGTGCCAGCACCTTGTCCCGGGACAGAGCCCTTACAGATACGCAGTATTTT.

The V call is TRBV4-1, the J call TRBJ2-3; possibly TRBD2 for D (5 bases). The V and J ends lost 0 bases and 6 bases respectively, with 16 bases between them. The CDR3 consists of 16 residues. Germline V gene data show CDR1 as MGHRA and CDR2 as YSYEKL. The CDR3 sequence is CASSQDLGSVRDTQYF. For the CDR3, the DNA is TGCGCCAGCAGCCAAGATTTAGGTAGCGTACGGGATACGCAGTATTTT.

The CDR3 loop reads CASSESQGQGTDTQYF. The CDR3 DNA reads TGCGCCAGCAGTGAGTCCCAGGGACAGGGCACAGATACGCAGTATTTT. The chain carries TRBV10-2 and TRBJ2-3; 8 positions agree with TRBD1. The germline CDR1 and CDR2 sequences are WSHSY and SAAADI. J was trimmed by 1 base and V by 0 bases; bases with no gene match: 3. This CDR3 spans 16 amino acids.

This clone was seen only a few times. The gene calls are TRBV2 and TRBJ1-6; weak D call: TRBD1 (6 bases). Germline V gives CDR1 SNHLY, CDR2 FYNNEI. V was pared by 5 bases and J by 8 bases, with 10 bases between. The CDR3 is 13 amino acids. CDR3 amino acids: CASSLRQDSPLHF. CDR3 DNA sequence: TGTGCCAGCAGTCTTCGACAGGATTCACCCCTCCACTTT.

This clone showed up just a few times. The V and J genes are TRBV7-9 and TRBJ2-1; 8 bases fit TRBD2. V was clipped by 5 bases and J by 0 bases; unmatched bases: 6. The CDR3 consists of 16 residues. Germline V gene sequence: CDR1 SEHNR, CDR2 FQNEAQ (reference sequence). CDR3 DNA sequence: TGTGCCAGCAGCCCTAGCGGGTCCCTCTCCTACAATGAGCAGTTCTTC. Translation gives CASSPSGSLSYNEQFF.

This clone is deemed medium-sized (0.01 to 0.1%). This sequence joins TRBV11-1 and TRBJ2-3; D not resolved. V gave up 1 base and J gave up 3 bases, with 8 bases separating them. CDR3 size: 14 residues. Germline values: CDR1 SGHAT, CDR2 FQDESV (reference sequence). DNA for the CDR3: TGTGCCAGCAGCTTAGGTGGCGGTACAGATACGCAGTATTTT. Its translation is CASSLGGGTDTQYF. Full variable domain (rest looked up from reference TRBV11-1 and TRBJ2-3): EAEVAQSPRYKITEKSQAVAFWCDPISGHATLYWYRQILGQGPELLVQFQDESVVDDSQLPKDRFSAERLKGVDSTLKIQPAELGDSAMYLCASSLGGGTDTQYFGPGTRLTVL.

The CDR3 bases are TGTGCCAGCAGCCGTGGACAGGGCCTAACCTACGAGCAGTACTTC. It specifies CASSRGQGLTYEQYF. The J gene is TRBJ2-7, the V gene TRBV5-5; 8 nucleotides align to TRBD1. The J segment lost 2 bases and the V segment lost 4 bases, leaving 8 bases of the junction unmatched. The CDR3 runs 15 residues. Germline V gene data show CDR1 as SGHKS and CDR2 as YYEKEE (reference sequence).

This clone was counted a few times. The rearrangement links TRBV7-9 to TRBJ1-1; 12 bases align to TRBD1. After removal of 3 bases from V and 9 bases from J, the junction contained 8 bases not matched to a gene. The CDR3 is 15 residues long. Germline CDR1 SEHNR, CDR2 FQNEAQ (reference sequence). This CDR3 is CASSFPGQGAPKAFF. DNA of the CDR3: TGTGCCAGCAGCTTCCCGGGACAGGGGGCGCCTAAAGCTTTCTTT.

The chain combines TRBV11-3 with TRBJ1-6, with TRBD1 matching 7 bases. Trimming took 0 bases from V and 8 from J; bases not matched to a gene: 4. The germline V gene encodes CDR1 SGHNT and CDR2 YENEEA. This CDR3 spans 15 amino acids. The CDR3 nucleotides are TGTGCCAGCAGCTTAGAAGGGACAGTGGATTCACCCCTCCACTTT. This sequence encodes CASSLEGTVDSPLHF.

The chain uses TRBV19 and TRBJ2-2; perhaps D is TRBD1 or TRBD2 (6 bases each). V dropped 8 bases and J dropped 2 bases, with 12 bases sitting between them. There are 14 residues in the CDR3. Germline CDR1 is LNHDA and CDR2 is SQIVND (reference sequence). Written as DNA, the CDR3 is TGTGCCAGTGCGCCGGGGGCTAACACCGGGGAGCTGTTTTTT. Translating it yields CASAPGANTGELFF.

The V gene is TRBV5-1, the J gene TRBJ2-5, with 7 bases identical to TRBD1. The junction had 7 bases not matched to a gene; V was cut back by 4 bases and J by 4 bases. Germline CDR1 is SGHRS and CDR2 is YFSETQ. This CDR3 has 14 residues. CDR3 in amino acids: CASSVSGGVETQYF. In nucleotides, the CDR3 is TGCGCCAGCAGCGTTTCAGGGGGTGTAGAGACCCAGTACTTC.